One sample yielded the 24 T cell receptor beta chains listed below, sequenced in a study of cytotoxic CD8 clonotypes in ibrutinib-treated CLL. Measured with immunoSEQ multiplex PCR; TCRdb has only the in-frame clones, and not every one. The data show 55,000 to 60,000 clones, roughly 54% seen once. The source material was PBMCs, sampled at disease progression, from a patient treated with ibrutinib. All receptors derive from a human donor with chronic lymphocytic leukemia.

This chain links TRBV27 with TRBJ1-2, with D maybe TRBD1 (5 bases). V was pared by 5 bases and J by 4 bases, with 14 bases between. The CDR3 has 14 residues. From germline, CDR1 is MNHEY and CDR2 SMNVEV (reference sequence). CDR3 bases: TGTGCCAGCAGTCGTAACAGCCAGGGCTATGGCTACACCTTC. Translating gives CASSRNSQGYGYTF.

This clone was detected only a few times. The chain carries TRBV7-9 and TRBJ2-5; D not certain. V lost 2 bases to trimming and J lost 5 bases, with 3 bases between them. CDR1 and CDR2 from the germline V gene are SEHNR and FQNEAQ (reference sequence). The CDR3 sequence is 11 residues long. The DNA for the CDR3 is TGTGCCAGCAGCTTACAGGAGACCCAGTACTTC. Translating it yields CASSLQETQYF. The full variable domain, its missing parts supplied by reference TRBV7-9 and TRBJ2-5, is DTGVSQNPRHKITKRGQNVTFRCDPISEHNRLYWYRQTLGQGPEFLTYFQNEAQLEKSRLLSDRFSAERPKGSFSTLEIQRTEQGDSAMYLCASSLQETQYFGPGTRLLVL.

The J gene is TRBJ1-2, the V gene TRBV30; no definite D call. V was clipped by 5 bases and J by 5 bases, with 18 bases between them. CDR3 size: 14 residues. Germline CDR1 is GTSNPN and CDR2 is SVGIG (reference sequence). The CDR3 region has the DNA TGTGCCTGGTCTCTCCGGCAGACATTATATGGCTACACCTTC. Its protein product is CAWSLRQTLYGYTF.

The chain couples TRBV9 to TRBJ1-2, with D hard to call. The CDR3 contains 14 residues. CDR1 SGDLS and CDR2 YYNGEE come from the germline V gene. V dropped 0 bases and J dropped 8 bases, with 14 bases sitting between them. The CDR3 nucleotides read TGTGCCAGCAGCGTAGAACGCTTAGGCTACGGCTACACCTTC. Its protein is CASSVERLGYGYTF.

The V gene is TRBV7-3, the J gene TRBJ1-1, with 9 positions matching TRBD1. The germline V gene has CDR1 SGHTA and CDR2 FQGTGA. This CDR3 spans 15 amino acids. V was pared by 5 bases and J by 5 bases, with 9 bases of the junction left unmatched. CDR3 protein: CASSPDRGAQTEAFF. CDR3 sequence (DNA): TGTGCCAGCAGCCCGGACAGGGGCGCTCAAACTGAAGCTTTCTTT. The full variable domain, rest sourced from reference TRBV7-3 and TRBJ1-1, is GAGVSQTPSNKVTEKGKYVELRCDPISGHTALYWYRQSLGQGPEFLIYFQGTGAADDSGLPNDRFFAVRPEGSVSTLKIQRTERGDSAVYLCASSPDRGAQTEAFFGQGTRLTVV.

CDR3 sequence (DNA): TGTGCCAGCAGTAGACAGGTTAATTCACCCCTCCACTTT. This translates into CASSRQVNSPLHF. The gene calls are TRBV27 and TRBJ1-6; D possibly corresponds to TRBD1 (6 bases). Germline-derived CDR1 and CDR2 are MNHEY and SMNVEV (reference sequence). The CDR3 has 13 amino acids. V was trimmed by 5 bases and J by 6 bases, leaving 8 bases between them.

V gene TRBV28 combines with J gene TRBJ1-6; no clear D gene. Germline CDR1 reads MDHEN; CDR2 reads SYDVKM. This CDR3 has 17 amino acids. V lost 4 bases and J 0 bases, leaving 13 bases between the germline ends. CDR3 amino acids: CASSSGRKSSYNSPLHF. The CDR3 bases are TGTGCCAGCAGTTCCGGGAGGAAGAGCTCCTATAATTCACCCCTCCACTTT.

The chain recombines TRBV7-2 with TRBJ1-3; TRBD1 might be the D (6 bases). Trimming pared 3 bases from V and 0 bases from J, leaving 9 bases between. There are 15 residues in the CDR3. CDR1 is SGHTA, CDR2 FQGNSA, per germline. CDR3 sequence: CASSLGGSSGNTIYF. In DNA form, the CDR3 reads TGTGCCAGCAGCTTGGGGGGCAGCTCTGGAAACACCATATATTTT.

CDR3 amino acids: CASSRRVVQLYGYTF. In DNA form, the CDR3 reads TGTGCCAGCAGCCGACGCGTTGTACAGCTCTATGGCTACACCTTC. The chain is built from TRBV7-2 and TRBJ1-2; no firm D call. The CDR3 covers 15 residues. CDR1 SGHTA and CDR2 FQGNSA come from the germline V gene. The V and J ends lost 5 bases and 4 bases respectively, with 17 bases between them.

The chain carries TRBV5-1 and TRBJ1-5; 9 bases map to TRBD1. The CDR3 loop spans 15 amino acids. The trim removed 3 bases at V and 2 bases at J, leaving 3 bases unmatched. Per germline, CDR1 SGHRS and CDR2 YFSETQ. The CDR3 is CASSSTGGGNQPQHF. The DNA of the CDR3 is TGCGCCAGCAGCTCGACAGGGGGAGGCAATCAGCCCCAGCATTTT.

The chain uses TRBV30 and TRBJ1-4; D gene ambiguous. The length of the CDR3 is 12 residues. The germline V gene encodes CDR1 GTSNPN and CDR2 SVGIG (reference sequence). V shed 4 bases and J shed 0 bases, with 3 bases lying between them. The CDR3 region is CAWTSTNEKLFF. In DNA form, the CDR3 reads TGTGCCTGGACATCAACTAATGAAAAACTGTTTTTT. The full variable domain, completed using reference TRBV30 and TRBJ1-4, is SQTIHQWPATLVQPVGSPLSLECTVEGTSNPNLYWYRQAAGRGLQLLFYSVGIGQISSEVPQNLSASRPQDRQFILSSKKLLLSDSGFYLCAWTSTNEKLFFGSGTQLSVL.

This clone has just one count. The chain has TRBV6-1 and TRBJ2-3, with TRBD2 matching 12 bases. The germline V gene has CDR1 MNHNS and CDR2 SASEGT. This CDR3 comprises 16 residues. Trimming removed 3 bases from V and 2 bases from J; junction bases left unmatched: 3. The CDR3 sequence: CASSETSGGFTDTQYF. The CDR3 DNA is TGTGCCAGCAGTGAGACTAGCGGGGGATTCACAGATACGCAGTATTTT.

This chain links TRBV7-9 with TRBJ2-1, with D uncertain. CDR1 is SEHNR, CDR2 FQNEAQ, per germline (reference sequence). V lost 5 bases and J 1 base, leaving 12 bases between the germline ends. This CDR3 region has 15 residues. In DNA, the CDR3 is TGTGCCAGCAGCGTCCTGGCGGTATCCTACAATGAGCAGTTCTTC. Its translation is CASSVLAVSYNEQFF.

In its sample, this clone was seen a few times. The V and J genes are TRBV7-2 and TRBJ2-5; 9 bases map to TRBD2. The CDR3 loop spans 17 amino acids. V dropped 3 bases and J dropped 5; count of bases not matched to a gene: 13. Germline values: CDR1 SGHTA, CDR2 FQGNSA. CDR3 region: CASSFSLGGRAGETQYF. The CDR3 bases are TGTGCCAGCAGCTTTTCCCTCGGCGGGAGGGCCGGGGAGACCCAGTACTTC.

This clone was picked up a small number of times. The chain uses TRBV11-2 and TRBJ2-7, with 10 positions matching TRBD2. Germline V gene sequence: CDR1 SGHAT, CDR2 FQNNGV. V shed 5 bases and J 5 bases; nucleotides not matched to a gene: 15. This CDR3 has 17 residues. The DNA of the CDR3 is TGTGCCAGCAGCCTTAGGAGGGGGGCTAGCGGGAGCAACGAGCAGTACTTC. This sequence encodes CASSLRRGASGSNEQYF.

The V gene is TRBV4-1, the J gene TRBJ1-2, with 7 positions matching TRBD1. Per germline, CDR1 MGHRA and CDR2 YSYEKL. The ends lost 6 bases at V and 4 bases at J; junction bases unmatched: 11. This CDR3 comprises 15 residues. CDR3 region: CASSHGWGQTYGYTF. CDR3 nucleotide sequence: TGCGCCAGCAGTCATGGATGGGGACAGACCTATGGCTACACCTTC.

This sequence joins TRBV9 and TRBJ2-7; no definite D call. V lost 0 bases to trimming and J lost 2 bases, with 9 bases between them. The CDR3 totals 14 residues. Germline lookup yields CDR1 SGDLS and CDR2 YYNGEE. The chain's CDR3 is CASSVAQLPYEQYF. The CDR3, as DNA: TGTGCCAGCAGCGTAGCCCAACTTCCCTACGAGCAGTACTTC.

This chain uses TRBV6-1 with TRBJ1-4, with 9 positions matching TRBD1. V lost 6 bases to trimming and J lost 4 bases; unmatched junction nucleotides: 3. Germline loops: CDR1 MNHNS, CDR2 SASEGT. There are 14 residues in the CDR3. CDR3 bases: TGTGCCAGCAGGGAGACAGGGGGTAATGAAAAACTGTTTTTT. Encoded protein: CASRETGGNEKLFF.

The V gene is TRBV7-3, the J gene TRBJ1-2; tentative D call: TRBD1 (5 bases). CDR1 SGHTA and CDR2 FQGTGA come from the germline V gene. The CDR3 covers 14 residues. Trimming removed 5 bases at V and 4 bases at J, with 14 bases between. CDR3 DNA: TGTGCCAGCAGCCCCGGGACCCAGGGCTATGGCTACACCTTC. Translation: CASSPGTQGYGYTF.

This clone was detected many times. The chain uses TRBV29-1 and TRBJ1-1; 7 positions agree with TRBD1. Unmatched junction bases numbered 5, after V lost 7 bases and J lost 0 bases. The CDR3 extends over 13 amino acids. Germline assignment: CDR1 SQVTM and CDR2 ANQGSEA. Here the CDR3 DNA reads TGCAGCGCCACGACAGGGATGAACACTGAAGCTTTCTTT. Its protein product is CSATTGMNTEAFF.

This clone has ten or more counts. The chain links TRBV28 to TRBJ2-3, with D tentatively TRBD2 (5 bases). V gave up 4 bases and J gave up 5 bases, with 13 bases separating them. The V gene's germline CDR1 is MDHEN and CDR2 SYDVKM. The CDR3 is made up of 14 amino acids. The CDR3 DNA follows: TGTGCCAGCAGTTCTCTAGCTTCGGGAGATACGCAGTATTTT. It encodes CASSSLASGDTQYF.

The chain employs TRBV27 and TRBJ1-1; D is perhaps TRBD1 (5 bases). Trimming took 6 bases from V and 11 from J, leaving 28 bases between them. There are 16 residues in the CDR3. CDR1 and CDR2 from the germline V gene are MNHEY and SMNVEV (reference sequence). CDR3 nucleotide sequence: TGTGCCAGCAGCTTTGTACCGACAGTATTGTCGGGGGAGGCTTTCTTT. Translation gives CASSFVPTVLSGEAFF.

This sequence joins TRBV18 and TRBJ2-7; D gene unclear. Looked up from germline, CDR1 is KGHSH and CDR2 is LQKENI. Trimming cost V 3 bases and J 2 bases, with 14 bases left between them. This CDR3 region has 15 residues. The CDR3 DNA is TGTGCCAGCTCACCGGCCGAAGTTACCACCTACGAGCAGTACTTC. This encodes CASSPAEVTTYEQYF.

This clone was counted only a few times. The chain is built from TRBV5-1 and TRBJ1-4; D possibly corresponds to TRBD1 (5 bases). This CDR3 is built from 13 residues. The V gene lost 4 bases and the J gene lost 7 bases, with 11 bases spanning the gap. The V gene's germline CDR1 is SGHRS and CDR2 YFSETQ. DNA of the CDR3: TGCGCCAGCAGCGCTCAGGGTCCTGAAAAACTGTTTTTT. Translating gives CASSAQGPEKLFF.